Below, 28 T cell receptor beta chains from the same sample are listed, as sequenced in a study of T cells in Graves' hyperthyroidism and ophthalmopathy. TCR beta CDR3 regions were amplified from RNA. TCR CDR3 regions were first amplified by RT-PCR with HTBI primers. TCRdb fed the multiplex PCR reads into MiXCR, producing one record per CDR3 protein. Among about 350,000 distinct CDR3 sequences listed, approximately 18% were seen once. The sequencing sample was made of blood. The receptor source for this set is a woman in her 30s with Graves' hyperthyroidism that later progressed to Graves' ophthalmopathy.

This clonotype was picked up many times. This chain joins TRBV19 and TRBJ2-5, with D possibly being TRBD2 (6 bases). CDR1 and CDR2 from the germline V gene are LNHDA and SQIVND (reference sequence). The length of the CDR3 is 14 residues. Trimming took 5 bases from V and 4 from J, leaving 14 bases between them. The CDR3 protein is CASSVPLRGETQYF. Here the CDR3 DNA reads TGTGCCAGTAGTGTACCCCTGCGGGGAGAGACCCAGTACTTC.

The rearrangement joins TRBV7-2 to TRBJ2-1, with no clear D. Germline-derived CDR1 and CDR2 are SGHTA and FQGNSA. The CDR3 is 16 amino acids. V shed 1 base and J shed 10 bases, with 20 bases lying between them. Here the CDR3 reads CASSLGTLVLYEEQFF. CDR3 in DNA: TGTGCCAGCAGCTTAGGGACCCTTGTCCTATACGAGGAGCAGTTCTTC.

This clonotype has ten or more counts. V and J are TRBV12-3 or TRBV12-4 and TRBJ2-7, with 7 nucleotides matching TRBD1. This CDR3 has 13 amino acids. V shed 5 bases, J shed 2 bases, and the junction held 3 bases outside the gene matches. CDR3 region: CASSVGTAYEQYF. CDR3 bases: TGTGCCAGCAGTGTAGGGACAGCCTACGAGCAGTACTTC.

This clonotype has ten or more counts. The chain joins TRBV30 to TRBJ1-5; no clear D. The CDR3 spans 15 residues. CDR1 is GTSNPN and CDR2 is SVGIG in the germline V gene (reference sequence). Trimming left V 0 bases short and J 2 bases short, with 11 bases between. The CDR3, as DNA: TGTGCCTGGAGTGTAGGAGGCGGCGGCAATCAGCCCCAGCATTTT. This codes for CAWSVGGGGNQPQHF.

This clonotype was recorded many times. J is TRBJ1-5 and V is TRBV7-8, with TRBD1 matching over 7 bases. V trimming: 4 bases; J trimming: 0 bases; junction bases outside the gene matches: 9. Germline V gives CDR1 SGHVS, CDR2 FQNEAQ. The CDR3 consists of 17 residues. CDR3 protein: CASSSGQVINSNQPQHF. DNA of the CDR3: TGTGCCAGCAGCTCTGGACAGGTGATTAATAGCAATCAGCCCCAGCATTTT.

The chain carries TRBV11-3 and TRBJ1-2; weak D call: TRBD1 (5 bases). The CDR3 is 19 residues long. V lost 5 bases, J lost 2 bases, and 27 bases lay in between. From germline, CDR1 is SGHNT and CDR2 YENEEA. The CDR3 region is CASSQDESGVGPLNYGYTF. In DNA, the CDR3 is TGTGCCAGCAGCCAAGATGAGTCGGGCGTGGGGCCGCTGAACTATGGCTACACCTTC.

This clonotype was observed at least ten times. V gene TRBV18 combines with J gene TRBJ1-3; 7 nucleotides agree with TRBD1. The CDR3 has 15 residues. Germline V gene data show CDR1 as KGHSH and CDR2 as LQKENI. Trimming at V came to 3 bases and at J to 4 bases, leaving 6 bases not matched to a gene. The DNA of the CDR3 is TGTGCCAGCTCACCGCCGACAGGGCTCGGAAACACCATATATTTT. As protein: CASSPPTGLGNTIYF.

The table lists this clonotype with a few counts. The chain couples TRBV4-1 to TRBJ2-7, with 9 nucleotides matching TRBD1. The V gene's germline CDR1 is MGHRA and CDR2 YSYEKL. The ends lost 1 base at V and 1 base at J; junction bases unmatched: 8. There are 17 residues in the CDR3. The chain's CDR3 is CASSQATGQGRSYEQYF. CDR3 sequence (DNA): TGCGCCAGCAGCCAAGCGACGGGACAGGGAAGATCCTACGAGCAGTACTTC.

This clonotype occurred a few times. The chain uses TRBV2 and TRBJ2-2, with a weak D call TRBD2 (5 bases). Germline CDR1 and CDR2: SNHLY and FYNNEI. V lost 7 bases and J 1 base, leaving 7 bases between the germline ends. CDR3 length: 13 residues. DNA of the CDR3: TGTGCCAGCAAAGCGGAGAACACCGGGGAGCTGTTTTTT. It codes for CASKAENTGELFF. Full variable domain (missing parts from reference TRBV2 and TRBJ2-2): EPEVTQTPSHQVTQMGQEVILRCVPISNHLYFYWYRQILGQKVEFLVSFYNNEISEKSEIFDDQFSVERPDGSNFTLKIRSTKLEDSAMYFCASKAENTGELFFGEGSRLTVL.

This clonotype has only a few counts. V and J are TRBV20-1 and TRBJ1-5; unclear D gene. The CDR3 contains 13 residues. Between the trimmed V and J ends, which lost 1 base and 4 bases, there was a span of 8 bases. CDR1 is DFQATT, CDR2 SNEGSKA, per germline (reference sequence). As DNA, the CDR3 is TGCAGTGCTAGAGCCGGGCAGAATCAGCCCCAGCATTTT. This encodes CSARAGQNQPQHF.

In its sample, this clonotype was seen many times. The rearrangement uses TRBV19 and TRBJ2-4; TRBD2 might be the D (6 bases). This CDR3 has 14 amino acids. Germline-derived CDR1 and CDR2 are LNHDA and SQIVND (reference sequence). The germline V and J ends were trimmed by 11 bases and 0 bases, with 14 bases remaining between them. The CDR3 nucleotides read TGTGCCGCCGGGGAGGCAACAGCCAAAAACATTCAGTACTTC. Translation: CAAGEATAKNIQYF.

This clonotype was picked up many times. The CDR3 is CASSPGPNTDTQYF. The DNA for the CDR3 is TGTGCCAGCAGTCCAGGACCAAACACAGATACGCAGTATTTT. V usage is TRBV6-1 and J usage is TRBJ2-3; no clear D. The V gene's germline CDR1 is MNHNS and CDR2 SASEGT. The CDR3 runs 14 residues. Trimming left V 5 bases short and J 2 bases short, with 11 bases between.

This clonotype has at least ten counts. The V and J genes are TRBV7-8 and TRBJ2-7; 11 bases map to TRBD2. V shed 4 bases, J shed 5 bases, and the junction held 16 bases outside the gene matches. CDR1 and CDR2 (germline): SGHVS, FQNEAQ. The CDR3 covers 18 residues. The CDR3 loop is CASSSPTSGMRPSHEQYF. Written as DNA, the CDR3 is TGTGCCAGCAGCTCCCCGACTAGCGGGATGAGACCCAGCCACGAGCAGTACTTC.

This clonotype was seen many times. The CDR3 sequence: CASSEDRGGYEQYF. For the CDR3, the DNA is TGTGCCAGCAGTGAAGACAGGGGGGGATACGAGCAGTACTTC. The chain couples TRBV2 to TRBJ2-7, with a weak D call TRBD1 (8 bases). The CDR3 spans 14 residues. V was trimmed by 1 base and J by 4 bases, leaving 11 bases between them. CDR1 SNHLY and CDR2 FYNNEI come from the germline V gene. Combining the CDR3 with reference TRBV2 and TRBJ2-7 gives the whole variable domain EPEVTQTPSHQVTQMGQEVILRCVPISNHLYFYWYRQILGQKVEFLVSFYNNEISEKSEIFDDQFSVERPDGSNFTLKIRSTKLEDSAMYFCASSEDRGGYEQYFGPGTRLTVT.

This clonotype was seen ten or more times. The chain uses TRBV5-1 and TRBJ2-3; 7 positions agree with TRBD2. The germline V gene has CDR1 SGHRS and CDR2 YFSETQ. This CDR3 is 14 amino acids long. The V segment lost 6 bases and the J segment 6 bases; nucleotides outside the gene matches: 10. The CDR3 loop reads CASKFSGLLDTQYF. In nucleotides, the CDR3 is TGCGCCAGCAAGTTTAGCGGGCTATTGGATACGCAGTATTTT.

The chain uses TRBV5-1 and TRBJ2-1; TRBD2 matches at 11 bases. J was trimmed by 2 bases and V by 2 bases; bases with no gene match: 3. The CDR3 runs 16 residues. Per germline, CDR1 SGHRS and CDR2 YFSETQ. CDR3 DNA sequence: TGCGCCAGCAGCTTAACTAGCGGGGGACCCTACAATGAGCAGTTCTTC. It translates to CASSLTSGGPYNEQFF.

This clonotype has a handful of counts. This chain's CDR3 is CASRDTGLYEQYF. The CDR3 DNA reads as TGTGCCAGCCGGGACACTGGACTCTACGAGCAGTACTTC. The chain uses TRBV6-1 and TRBJ2-7; a possible D gene is TRBD1 (6 bases). V was cut by 8 bases and J by 3 bases, with 14 bases left in between. Germline-derived CDR1 and CDR2 are MNHNS and SASEGT. The CDR3 runs 13 residues.

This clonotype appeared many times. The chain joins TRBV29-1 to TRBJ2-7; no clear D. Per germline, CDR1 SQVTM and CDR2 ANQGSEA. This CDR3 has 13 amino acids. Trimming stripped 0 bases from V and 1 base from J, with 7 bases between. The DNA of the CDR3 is TGCAGCGTTGAAGATCGGCGATCCTACGAGCAGTACTTC. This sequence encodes CSVEDRRSYEQYF.

CDR3 DNA sequence: TGTGCCAGCAGTGACGGGCGGGGGGCGGTCTACGAGCAGTACTTC. Its translation is CASSDGRGAVYEQYF. The V gene is TRBV6-1, the J gene TRBJ2-7; 8 bases agree with TRBD2. The CDR3 spans 15 residues. Losses at the gene ends were 3 bases for V and 3 bases for J; bases not matched to a gene: 7. The V gene's germline CDR1 is MNHNS and CDR2 SASEGT.

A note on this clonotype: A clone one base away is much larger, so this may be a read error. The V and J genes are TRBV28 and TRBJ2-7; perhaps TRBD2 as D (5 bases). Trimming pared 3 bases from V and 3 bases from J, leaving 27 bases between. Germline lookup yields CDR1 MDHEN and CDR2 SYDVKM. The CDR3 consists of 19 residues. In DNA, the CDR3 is TGTGCCAGCAGTTTGCCCGCATTATTCATCGAGCGGTTGGTCTACGAGCAGTACTTC. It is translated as CASSLPALFIERLVYEQYF. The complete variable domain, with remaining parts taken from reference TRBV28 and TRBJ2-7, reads DVKVTQSSRYLVKRTGEKVFLECVQDMDHENMFWYRQDPGLGLRLIYFSYDVKMKEKGDIPEGYSVSREKKERFSLILESASTNQTSMYLCASSLPALFIERLVYEQYFGPGTRLTVT.

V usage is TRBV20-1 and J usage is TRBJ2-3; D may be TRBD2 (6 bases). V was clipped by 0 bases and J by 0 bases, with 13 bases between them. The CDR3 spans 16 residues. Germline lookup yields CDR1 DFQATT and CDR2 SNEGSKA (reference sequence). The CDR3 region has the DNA TGCAGTGCTAGAGATCTTTCCAGCGGGAGCACAGATACGCAGTATTTT. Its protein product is CSARDLSSGSTDTQYF.

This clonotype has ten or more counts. CDR3 in DNA: TGTGCCAGCAGTCGACAGGGGAAAGGCTACACCTTC. This gives the protein CASSRQGKGYTF. This chain links TRBV14 with TRBJ1-2, with TRBD1 identical over 8 bases. This CDR3 comprises 12 residues. J was trimmed by 8 bases and V by 6 bases; bases with no gene match: 5. Germline lookup yields CDR1 SGHDN and CDR2 FVKESK.

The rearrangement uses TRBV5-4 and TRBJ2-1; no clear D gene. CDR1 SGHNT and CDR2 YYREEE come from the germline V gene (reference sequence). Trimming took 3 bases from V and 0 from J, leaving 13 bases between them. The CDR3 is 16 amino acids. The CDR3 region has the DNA TGTGCCAGCAGCTCTCGAGGTAGAAGCTCCTACAATGAGCAGTTCTTC. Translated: CASSSRGRSSYNEQFF.

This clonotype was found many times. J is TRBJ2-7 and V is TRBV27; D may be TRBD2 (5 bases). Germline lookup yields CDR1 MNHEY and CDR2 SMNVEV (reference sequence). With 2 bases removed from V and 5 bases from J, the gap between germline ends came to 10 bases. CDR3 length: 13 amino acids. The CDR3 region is CASSLGGRNEQYF. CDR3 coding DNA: TGTGCCAGCAGTTTAGGTGGGAGAAACGAGCAGTACTTC.

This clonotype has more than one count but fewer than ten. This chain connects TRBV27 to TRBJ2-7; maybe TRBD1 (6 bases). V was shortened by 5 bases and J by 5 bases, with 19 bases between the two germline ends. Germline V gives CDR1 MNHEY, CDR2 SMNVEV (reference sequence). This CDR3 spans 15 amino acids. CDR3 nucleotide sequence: TGTGCCAGCAGTGCAATACAGGGTTTTGGCGACGAGCAGTACTTC. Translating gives CASSAIQGFGDEQYF.

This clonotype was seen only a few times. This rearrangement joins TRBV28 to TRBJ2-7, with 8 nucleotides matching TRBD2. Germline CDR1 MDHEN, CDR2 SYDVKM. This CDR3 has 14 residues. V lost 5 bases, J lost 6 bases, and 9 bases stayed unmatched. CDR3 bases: TGTGCCAGCAGTGCTCTCGGGACTAGAAGCGAGCAGTACTTC. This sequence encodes CASSALGTRSEQYF.

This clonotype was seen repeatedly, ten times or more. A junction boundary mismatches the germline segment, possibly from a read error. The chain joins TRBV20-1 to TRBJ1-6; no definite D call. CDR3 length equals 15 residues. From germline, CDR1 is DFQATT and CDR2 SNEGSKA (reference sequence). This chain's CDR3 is CSARDPGSGNSPLHF. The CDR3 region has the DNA TGCAGTGCCAGAGACCCGGGATCGGGTAATTCACCCCTCCACTTT.

In DNA form, the CDR3 reads TGCAGTGCTAGAGATTTGGGACAGGGGTATGCTTTCTTT. Translation: CSARDLGQGYAFF. The V call is TRBV20-1, the J call TRBJ1-1; 10 nucleotides line up with TRBD1. The CDR3 is 13 amino acids. Germline assignment: CDR1 DFQATT and CDR2 SNEGSKA (reference sequence). The V segment lost 0 bases and the J segment 11 bases; nucleotides outside the gene matches: 6.